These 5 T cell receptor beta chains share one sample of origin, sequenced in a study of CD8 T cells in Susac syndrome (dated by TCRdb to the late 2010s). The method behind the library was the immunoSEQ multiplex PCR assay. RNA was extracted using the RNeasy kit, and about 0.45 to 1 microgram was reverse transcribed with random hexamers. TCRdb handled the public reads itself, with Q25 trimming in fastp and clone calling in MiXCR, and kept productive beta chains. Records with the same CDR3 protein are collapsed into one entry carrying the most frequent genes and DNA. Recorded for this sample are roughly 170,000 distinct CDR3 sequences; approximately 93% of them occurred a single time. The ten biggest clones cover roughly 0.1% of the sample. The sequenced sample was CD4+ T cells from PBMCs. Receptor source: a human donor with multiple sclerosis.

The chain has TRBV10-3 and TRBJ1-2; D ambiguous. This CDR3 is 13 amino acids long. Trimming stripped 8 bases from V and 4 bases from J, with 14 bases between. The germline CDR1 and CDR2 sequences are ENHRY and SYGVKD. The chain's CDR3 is CAIGGREVYGYTF. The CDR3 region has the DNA TGTGCCATCGGTGGTCGGGAAGTCTATGGCTACACCTTC.

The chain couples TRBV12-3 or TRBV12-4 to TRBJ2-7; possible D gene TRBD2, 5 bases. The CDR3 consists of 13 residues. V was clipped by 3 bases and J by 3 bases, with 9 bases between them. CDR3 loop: CASSLRARYEQYF. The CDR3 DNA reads TGTGCCAGCAGTTTGCGGGCCCGCTACGAGCAGTACTTC.

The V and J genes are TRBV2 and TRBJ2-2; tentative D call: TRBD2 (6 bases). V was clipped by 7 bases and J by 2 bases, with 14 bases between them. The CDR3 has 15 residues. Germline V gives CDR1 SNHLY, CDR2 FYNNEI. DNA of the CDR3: TGTGCCAGCATCAAAGCGGGTACCAACACCGGGGAGCTGTTTTTT. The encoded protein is CASIKAGTNTGELFF.

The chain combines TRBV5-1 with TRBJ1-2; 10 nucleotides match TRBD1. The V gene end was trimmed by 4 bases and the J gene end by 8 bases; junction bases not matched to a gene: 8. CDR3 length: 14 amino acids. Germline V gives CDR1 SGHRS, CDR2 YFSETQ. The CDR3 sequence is CASSGGQGQGGYTF. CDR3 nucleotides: TGCGCCAGCAGCGGGGGACAGGGGCAGGGAGGCTACACCTTC.

The CDR3 DNA follows: TGTGCCAGCAGTTTTAACACCGGGGAGCTGTTTTTT. Residues: CASSFNTGELFF. The chain employs TRBV12-3 or TRBV12-4 and TRBJ2-2; no clear D gene. Trimming took off 3 bases at V and 2 bases at J, with 1 base between the two ends. This CDR3 region has 12 residues.